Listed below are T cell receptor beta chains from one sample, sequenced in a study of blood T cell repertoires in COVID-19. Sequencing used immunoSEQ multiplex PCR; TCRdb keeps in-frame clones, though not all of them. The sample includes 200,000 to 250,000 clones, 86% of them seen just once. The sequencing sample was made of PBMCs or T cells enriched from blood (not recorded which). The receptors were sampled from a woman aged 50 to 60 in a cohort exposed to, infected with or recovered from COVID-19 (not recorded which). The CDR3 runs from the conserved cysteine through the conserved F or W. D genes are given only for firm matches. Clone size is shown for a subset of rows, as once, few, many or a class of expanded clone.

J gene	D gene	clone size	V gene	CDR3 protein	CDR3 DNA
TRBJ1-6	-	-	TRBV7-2	CASSLSAQGDSPLHF	TGTGCCAGCAGTCTCTCAGCTCAAGGGGATTCACCCCTCCACTTT
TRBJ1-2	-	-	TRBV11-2	CASSFTANYGYTF	TGTGCCAGCAGCTTTACAGCTAACTATGGCTACACCTTC
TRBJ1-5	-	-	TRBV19	CASSIATANQPQHF	TGTGCCAGTAGTATAGCGACAGCTAATCAGCCCCAGCATTTT
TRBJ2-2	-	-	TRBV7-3	CASSPAGTFRSPGELFF	TGTGCCAGCAGCCCCGCCGGGACTTTCCGTAGTCCCGGGGAGCTGTTTTTT
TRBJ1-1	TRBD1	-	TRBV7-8	CASSLRTGNSNTEAFF	TGTGCCAGCAGCTTACGGACAGGGAATTCGAACACTGAAGCTTTCTTT
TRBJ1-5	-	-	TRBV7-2	CASSKSVVGHNQPQHF	TGTGCCAGCAGCAAGAGCGTCGTGGGGCACAATCAGCCCCAGCATTTT
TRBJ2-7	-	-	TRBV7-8	CASSERLEATSYEQYF	TGTGCCAGCAGCGAACGCCTTGAAGCAACCTCCTACGAGCAGTACTTC
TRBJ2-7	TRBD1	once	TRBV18	CASSPIGGPGYEQYF	TGTGCCAGCTCACCAATAGGGGGCCCGGGTTACGAGCAGTACTTC
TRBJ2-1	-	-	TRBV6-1	CASSESGDYEQFF	TGTGCCAGCAGTGAATCGGGGGATTATGAGCAGTTCTTC
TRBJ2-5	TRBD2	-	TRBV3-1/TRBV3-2	CASSQDPGGQETQYF	TGTGCCAGCAGCCAAGATCCGGGGGGGCAAGAGACCCAGTACTTC
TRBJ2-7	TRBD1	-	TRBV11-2	CASSSDRVSEQYF	TGTGCCAGCAGCTCCGACAGGGTCAGCGAGCAGTACTTC
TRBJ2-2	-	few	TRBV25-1	CASSHDRTNTGELFF	TGTGCCAGCAGTCATGACAGGACGAACACCGGGGAGCTGTTTTTT
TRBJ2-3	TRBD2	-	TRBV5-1	CASSLAYAGESTDTQYF	TGCGCCAGCAGCTTGGCTTACGCGGGGGAGAGCACAGATACGCAGTATTTT
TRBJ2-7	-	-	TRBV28	CASSPSQAGSHEQYF	TGTGCCAGCAGCCCATCGCAGGCGGGGTCCCACGAGCAGTACTTC
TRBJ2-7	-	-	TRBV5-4	CASSLYGASFGEQYF	TGTGCCAGCAGCTTGTATGGGGCTTCCTTCGGCGAGCAGTACTTC
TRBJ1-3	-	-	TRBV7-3	CASSLGRGLGNTIYF	TGTGCCAGCAGCCTCGGAAGGGGCTTAGGAAACACCATATATTTT
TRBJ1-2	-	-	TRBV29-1	CSVEVRGRGAGGYTF	TGCAGCGTTGAAGTCCGTGGCAGGGGAGCGGGAGGCTACACCTTC
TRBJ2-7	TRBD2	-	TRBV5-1	CASSSGTSGGTSYEQYF	TGCGCCAGCAGCTCAGGGACTAGCGGGGGCACCTCCTACGAGCAGTACTTC
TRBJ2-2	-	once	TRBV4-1	CASSQKGVSGELFF	TGCGCCAGCAGCCAAAAGGGGGTTAGCGGGGAGCTGTTTTTT
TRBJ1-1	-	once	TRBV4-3	CASSQEKLGLGGTEAFF	TGCGCCAGCAGCCAAGAAAAGCTAGGCTTAGGGGGCACTGAAGCTTTCTTT
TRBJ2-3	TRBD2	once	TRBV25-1	CASSWSSGGHGWDTQYF	TGTGCCAGCAGTTGGTCTAGCGGGGGGCATGGGTGGGATACGCAGTATTTT
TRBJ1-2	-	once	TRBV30	CAWSPGGGAEPYGYTF	TGTGCCTGGAGTCCGGGGGGGGGAGCAGAGCCCTATGGCTACACCTTC
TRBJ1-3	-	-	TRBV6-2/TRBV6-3	CASSSSVAGNTIYF	TGTGCCAGCAGTTCGTCGGTGGCTGGAAACACCATATATTTT
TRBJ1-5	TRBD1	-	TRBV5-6	CASSLADRGGQPQHF	TGTGCCAGCAGCTTGGCCGACAGGGGAGGACAGCCCCAGCATTTT
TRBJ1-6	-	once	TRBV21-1	CASSYPSGGSGSPLHF	TGTGCCAGCAGCTACCCATCCGGGGGAAGTGGGTCACCCCTCCACTTT
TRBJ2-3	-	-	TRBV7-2	CASSLERRYTQYF	TGTGCCAGCAGCTTAGAACGTCGGTATACGCAGTATTTT
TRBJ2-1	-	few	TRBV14	CASSQDPGPYYNEQFF	TGTGCCAGCAGCCAAGATCCAGGGCCCTACTACAATGAGCAGTTCTTC
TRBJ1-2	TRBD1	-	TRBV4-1	CASSRDGQGPNYGYTF	TGCGCCAGCAGCCGGGACGGACAGGGCCCTAACTATGGCTACACCTTC
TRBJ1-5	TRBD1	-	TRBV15	CATKLDRGGQPQHF	TGTGCCACCAAGCTAGACAGGGGAGGTCAGCCCCAGCATTTT
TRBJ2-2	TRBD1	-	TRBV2	CASSADRVGTGELFF	TGTGCCAGCAGCGCCGACAGGGTTGGCACCGGGGAGCTGTTTTTT
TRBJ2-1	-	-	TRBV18	CASSSVSGGQSNEQFF	TGTGCCAGCTCATCAGTGTCCGGGGGGCAGTCCAATGAGCAGTTCTTC
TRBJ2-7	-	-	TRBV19	CASSVGGGGYEQYF	TGTGCCAGTAGTGTCGGAGGGGGCGGGTACGAGCAGTACTTC
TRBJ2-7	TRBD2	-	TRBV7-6	CASSLGLAGGDYEQYF	TGTGCCAGCAGCCTGGGACTAGCGGGGGGAGACTACGAGCAGTACTTC
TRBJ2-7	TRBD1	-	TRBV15	CATSSGIAGGHEQYF	TGTGCCACCAGCAGTGGTATTGCAGGGGGCCACGAGCAGTACTTC
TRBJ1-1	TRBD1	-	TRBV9	CASSQTDRVAFF	TGTGCCAGCAGCCAAACGGACAGGGTGGCTTTCTTT
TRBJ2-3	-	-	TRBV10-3	CAISELQGVSQYF	TGTGCCATCAGTGAGTTACAAGGGGTATCGCAGTATTTT
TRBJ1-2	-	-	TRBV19	CASSGGPNYGYTF	TGTGCCAGTAGTGGGGGCCCTAACTATGGCTACACCTTC
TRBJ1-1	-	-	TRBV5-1	CASSLVPLNTEAFF	TGCGCCAGCAGCTTGGTCCCGTTGAACACTGAAGCTTTCTTT
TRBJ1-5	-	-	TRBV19	CASSMRVQAGVIVNQPQHF	TGTGCCAGTAGTATGAGGGTTCAAGCAGGGGTTATAGTCAATCAGCCCCAGCATTTT
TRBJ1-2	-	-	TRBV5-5	CASSRNSGVNYGYTF	TGTGCCAGCTCAAGAAATTCGGGAGTCAACTATGGCTACACCTTC
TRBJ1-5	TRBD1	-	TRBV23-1	CASTARQGEASNQPQHF	TGCGCCAGCACCGCCCGACAGGGGGAGGCGAGCAATCAGCCCCAGCATTTT
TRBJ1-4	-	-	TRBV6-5	CASRGDTEKLFF	TGTGCCAGCAGGGGGGACACTGAAAAACTGTTTTTT
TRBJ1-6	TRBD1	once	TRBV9	CASSVEGQSRSPLHF	TGTGCCAGCAGCGTAGAGGGACAGTCTCGGTCACCCCTCCACTTT
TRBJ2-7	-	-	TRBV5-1	CASSLRSGSYEQYF	TGCGCCAGCAGCTTGAGGAGTGGCTCCTACGAGCAGTACTTC
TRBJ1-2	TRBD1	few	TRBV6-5	CASSYSTGFGYTF	TGTGCCAGCAGTTACTCGACAGGGTTTGGCTACACCTTC
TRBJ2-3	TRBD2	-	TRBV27	CASSPMAGADTQYF	TGTGCCAGCAGCCCGATGGCGGGGGCAGATACGCAGTATTTT
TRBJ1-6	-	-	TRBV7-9	CASSTKRDSPLHF	TGTGCCAGCAGTACGAAGAGGGATTCACCCCTCCACTTT
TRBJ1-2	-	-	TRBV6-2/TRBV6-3	CASSYPRGANYGYTF	TGTGCCAGCAGTTACCCGCGGGGGGCGAACTATGGCTACACCTTC
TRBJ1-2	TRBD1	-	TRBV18	CASSPPGTGGANGYTF	TGTGCCAGCTCACCGCCCGGGACAGGGGGCGCGAATGGCTACACCTTC
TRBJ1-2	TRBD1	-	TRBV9	CASSGGTELLF	TGTGCCAGCAGCGGCGGGACAGAACTTCTCTTC
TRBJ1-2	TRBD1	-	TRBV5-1	CASSWQGVGYTF	TGCGCCAGCAGCTGGCAGGGGGTTGGCTACACCTTC
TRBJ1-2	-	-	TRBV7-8	CASSWGPGRAAAPSHGYTF	TGTGCCAGCAGCTGGGGGCCAGGGCGTGCGGCAGCACCAAGCCATGGCTACACCTTC
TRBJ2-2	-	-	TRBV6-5	CASSWATGTGELFF	TGTGCCAGCAGTTGGGCAACGGGAACCGGGGAGCTGTTTTTT
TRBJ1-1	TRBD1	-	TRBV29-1	CSVGQTGGAFF	TGCAGCGTCGGTCAAACAGGGGGAGCTTTCTTT
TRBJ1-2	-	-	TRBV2	CASSESRSGTYGYTF	TGTGCCAGCAGTGAATCCAGGTCCGGCACCTATGGCTACACCTTC
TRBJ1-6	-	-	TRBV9	CASSAQGNDSPLHF	TGTGCCAGCAGCGCCCAGGGGAATGATTCACCCCTCCACTTT
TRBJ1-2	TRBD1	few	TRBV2	CASSGRDRAVGYTF	TGTGCCAGCAGCGGCAGGGACAGGGCGGTTGGCTACACCTTC
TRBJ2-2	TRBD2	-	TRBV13	CASSKRGAAGELFF	TGTGCCAGCAGCAAGCGGGGGGCGGCCGGGGAGCTGTTTTTT